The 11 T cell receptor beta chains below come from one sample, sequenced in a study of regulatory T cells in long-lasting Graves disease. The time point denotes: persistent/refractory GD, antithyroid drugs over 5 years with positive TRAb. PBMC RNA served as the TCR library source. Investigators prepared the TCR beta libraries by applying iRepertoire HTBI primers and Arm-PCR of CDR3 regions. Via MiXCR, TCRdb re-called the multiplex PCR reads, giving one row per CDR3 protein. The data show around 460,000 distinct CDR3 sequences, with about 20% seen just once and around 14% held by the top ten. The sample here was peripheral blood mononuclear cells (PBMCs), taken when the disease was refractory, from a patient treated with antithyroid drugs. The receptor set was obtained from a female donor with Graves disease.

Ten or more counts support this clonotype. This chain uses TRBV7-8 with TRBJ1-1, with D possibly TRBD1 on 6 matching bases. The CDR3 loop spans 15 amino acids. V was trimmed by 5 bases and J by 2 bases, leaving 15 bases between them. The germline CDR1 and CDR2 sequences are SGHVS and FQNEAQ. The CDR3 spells CASSPHRVGNTEAFF. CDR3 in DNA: TGTGCCAGCAGCCCACACAGGGTTGGAAACACTGAAGCTTTCTTT.

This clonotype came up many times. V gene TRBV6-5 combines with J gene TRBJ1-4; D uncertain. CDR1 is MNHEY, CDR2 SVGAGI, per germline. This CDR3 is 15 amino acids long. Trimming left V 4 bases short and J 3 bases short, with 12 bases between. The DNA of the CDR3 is TGTGCCAGCAGTTTCCGCCTTCGGGCTAATGAAAAACTGTTTTTT. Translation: CASSFRLRANEKLFF.

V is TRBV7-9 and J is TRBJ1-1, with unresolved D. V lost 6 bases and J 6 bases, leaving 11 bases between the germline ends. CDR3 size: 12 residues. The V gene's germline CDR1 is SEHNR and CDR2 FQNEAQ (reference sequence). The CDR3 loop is CASSQGMSEAFF. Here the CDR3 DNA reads TGTGCCAGCAGTCAAGGGATGTCTGAAGCTTTCTTT.

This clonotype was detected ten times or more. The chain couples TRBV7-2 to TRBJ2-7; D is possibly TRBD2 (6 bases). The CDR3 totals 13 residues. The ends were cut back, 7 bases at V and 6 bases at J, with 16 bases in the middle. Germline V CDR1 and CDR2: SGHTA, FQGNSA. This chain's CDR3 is CASTWTTVSEQYF. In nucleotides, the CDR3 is TGTGCCAGCACTTGGACTACAGTTAGCGAGCAGTACTTC.

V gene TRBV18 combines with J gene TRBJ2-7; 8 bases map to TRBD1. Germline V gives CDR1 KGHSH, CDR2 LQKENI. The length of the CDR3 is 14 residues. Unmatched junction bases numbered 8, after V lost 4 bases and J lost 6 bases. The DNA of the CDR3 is TGTGCCAGCTCACGAGGGGCAGGGGGCCGCGAGCAGTACTTC. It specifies CASSRGAGGREQYF.

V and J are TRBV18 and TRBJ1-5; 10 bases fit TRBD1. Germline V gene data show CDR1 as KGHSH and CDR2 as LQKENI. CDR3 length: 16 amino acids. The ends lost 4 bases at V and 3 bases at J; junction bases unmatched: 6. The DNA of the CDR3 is TGTGCCAGCTCACTAGAGGGACAGGGGAACAATCAGCCCCAGCATTTT. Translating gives CASSLEGQGNNQPQHF.

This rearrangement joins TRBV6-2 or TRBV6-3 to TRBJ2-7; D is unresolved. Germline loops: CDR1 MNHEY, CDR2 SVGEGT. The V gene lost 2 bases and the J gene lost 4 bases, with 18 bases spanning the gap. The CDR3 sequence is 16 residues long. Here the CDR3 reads CASSYHPNGGAYEQYF. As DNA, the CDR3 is TGTGCCAGCAGTTACCACCCTAACGGCGGAGCTTACGAGCAGTACTTC.

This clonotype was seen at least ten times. The CDR3 DNA follows: TGTGCCAGCAGTCTTATGGGATCACCCCTCCACTTT. Encoded protein: CASSLMGSPLHF. The chain is built from TRBV27 and TRBJ1-6; D gene ambiguous. Trimming shortened V by 5 bases and J by 10 bases, and 9 bases separated the two germline ends. The CDR3 extends over 12 amino acids. CDR1 MNHEY and CDR2 SMNVEV come from the germline V gene (reference sequence).

In DNA form, the CDR3 reads TGCAGCGCCAAGGAGGGGGGAGTGGCGGATACGCAGTATTTT. Amino acids: CSAKEGGVADTQYF. The V gene is TRBV29-1, the J gene TRBJ2-3; D is possibly TRBD1 or TRBD2 (6 bases each). The V gene's germline CDR1 is SQVTM and CDR2 ANQGSEA. This CDR3 has 14 residues. Trimming removed 7 bases from V and 6 bases from J, with 20 bases in between.

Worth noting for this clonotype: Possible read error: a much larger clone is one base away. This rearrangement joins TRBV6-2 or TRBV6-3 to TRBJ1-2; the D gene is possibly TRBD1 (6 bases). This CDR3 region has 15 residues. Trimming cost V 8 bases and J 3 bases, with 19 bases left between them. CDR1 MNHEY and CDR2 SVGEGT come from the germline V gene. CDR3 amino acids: CASGEGFRGYYGYTF. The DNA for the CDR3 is TGTGCCAGCGGTGAAGGATTCAGGGGTTACTATGGCTACACCTTC.

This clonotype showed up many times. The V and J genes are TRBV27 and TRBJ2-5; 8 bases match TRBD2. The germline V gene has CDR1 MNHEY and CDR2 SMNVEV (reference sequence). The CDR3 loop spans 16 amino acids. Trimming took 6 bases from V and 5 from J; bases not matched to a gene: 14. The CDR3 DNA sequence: TGTGCCAGCAGGAAGAGAGCGGGGGAGTATTTGGAGACCCAGTACTTC. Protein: CASRKRAGEYLETQYF.